This TCR beta chain emerged from a study of cytomegalovirus exposure and HLA in healthy donors. The PCR was carried out with 60 Vbeta primers and 13 Jbeta primers. Using immunoSEQ multiplex PCR, the repertoire was profiled, and TCRdb retains in-frame clones only, with some absent. The table includes about 150,000 clones, roughly 82% detected once. On this clone: Its target is unknown.

The CDR3 consists of 13 residues. Germline values: CDR1 KGHSH, CDR2 LQKENI. Trimming left V 5 bases short and J 1 base short, with 5 bases between. Overall study findings and caveats: Later analysis associated a missense DCLRE1C variant with TCR beta V- and J-gene trimming. The study had only CMV serostatus as immune exposure information. The authors reported that TCR beta sequences could predict HLA-A and HLA-B alleles. These predictions were accurate for most subjects in the first cohort.

The source material was PBMCs. V usage is TRBV18 and J usage is TRBJ2-2, with D possibly being TRBD1 (5 bases). The receptor was isolated from a middle-aged man in good health and CMV-seropositive. The DNA for the CDR3 is TGTGCCAGCTCAGGACAGAACACCGGGGAGCTGTTTTTT. Translating gives CASSGQNTGELFF.